The T cell receptor (beta chain) under discussion was sequenced for a study of shared clonotypes between healthy human individuals. Study-level findings and limits: Represented diversity, genetic and exposure-history alike, was limited by few donors.

For this clone: Its antigen is unknown. This specimen includes other DNA sequences encoding the same CDR3.

Positive CCR7 selection of CD45RO-negative cells yielded the naive CD8 cells, and terminally differentiated effector memory CD45RA+ cells were excluded. The CDR3 sequence is 14 residues long. V lost 2 bases and J 3 bases, leaving 7 bases between the germline ends. Germline V gene lookup returns CDR1 MDHEN and CDR2 SYDVKM. Clones were read by immunoSEQ multiplex PCR, and TCRdb kept only the in-frame ones, dropping some. The sample has about 2 million clones; approximately 94% are singletons. The genes are TRBV28 and TRBJ2-2; D is perhaps TRBD1 (5 bases). The specimen sequenced was naive CD8+ T cells sorted from blood. This receptor was taken from a man between 18 and 29 years old in good health. The CDR3 loop is CASSLQGHTGELFF. In nucleotides, the CDR3 is TGTGCCAGCAGTTTACAGGGTCACACCGGGGAGCTGTTTTTT.